The 25 T cell receptor beta chains in this list originate from one sample, sequenced in a study of CD8 T cells in ankylosing spondylitis. Using its own MiXCR run on the 5' RACE reads, TCRdb lists one record per CDR3 protein. The sample contains 350,000 or so distinct CDR3 sequences, roughly 11% of which appear only once. The sample taken for sequencing was blood, either unsorted or a sorted T cell fraction (not recorded which). The receptors here all came from a female donor with ankylosing spondylitis or in good health (not recorded which).

This clonotype has ten or more counts. The J gene is TRBJ2-2, the V gene TRBV9; D possibly uses TRBD1 or TRBD2 (6 bases each). Germline V gene lookup returns CDR1 SGDLS and CDR2 YYNGEE. The CDR3 sequence is 15 residues long. Trimming pared 5 bases from V and 0 bases from J, leaving 11 bases between. Here the CDR3 reads CASREGGSNTGELFF. The CDR3, as DNA: TGTGCCAGCAGAGAGGGGGGTTCGAACACCGGGGAGCTGTTTTTT. The complete variable domain, with remaining parts taken from reference TRBV9 and TRBJ2-2, reads DSGVTQTPKHLITATGQRVTLRCSPRSGDLSVYWYQQSLDQGLQFLIQYYNGEERAKGNILERFSAQQFPDLHSELNLSSLELGDSALYFCASREGGSNTGELFFGEGSRLTVL.

The chain recombines TRBV2 with TRBJ2-7; TRBD1 might be the D (6 bases). Germline CDR1 is SNHLY and CDR2 is FYNNEI. This CDR3 is built from 17 residues. Trimming pared 7 bases from V and 2 bases from J, leaving 24 bases between. The CDR3, as DNA: TGTGCCAGCACCCGATCCCCTGTGGGGGCTGGTCCCTACGAGCAGTACTTC. Its translation is CASTRSPVGAGPYEQYF.

A few counts support this clonotype. The chain has TRBV2 and TRBJ2-5, with 16 nucleotides matching TRBD2. CDR1 SNHLY and CDR2 FYNNEI come from the germline V gene. The CDR3 contains 14 residues. V lost 6 bases, J lost 7 bases, and 2 bases stayed unmatched. CDR3 region: CASRGLAGGATQYF. The CDR3 nucleotides read TGTGCCAGCAGGGGACTAGCGGGAGGGGCGACCCAGTACTTC. Based on the CDR3 plus reference TRBV2 and TRBJ2-5, the full variable domain is EPEVTQTPSHQVTQMGQEVILRCVPISNHLYFYWYRQILGQKVEFLVSFYNNEISEKSEIFDDQFSVERPDGSNFTLKIRSTKLEDSAMYFCASRGLAGGATQYFGPGTRLLVL.

This clonotype was counted at least ten times. This chain uses TRBV12-3 or TRBV12-4 with TRBJ2-3, with D tentatively TRBD1 or TRBD2 (5 bases each). V shed 5 bases and J shed 0 bases, with 12 bases lying between them. The CDR3 has 15 residues. The CDR3 loop reads CASSLGEKSTDTQYF. The DNA of the CDR3 is TGTGCCAGCAGTCTGGGGGAAAAGAGCACAGATACGCAGTATTTT.

This chain uses TRBV24-1 with TRBJ1-2; D ambiguous. This CDR3 is 14 amino acids long. The germline V gene encodes CDR1 KGHDR and CDR2 SFDVKD. Trimming pared 12 bases from V and 3 bases from J, leaving 19 bases between. The CDR3 protein is CAPAEDGFYYGYTF. The CDR3 nucleotides are TGTGCCCCGGCCGAGGACGGATTCTACTATGGCTACACCTTC.

This clonotype was observed many times. The chain couples TRBV5-5 to TRBJ1-1, with D unclear. V was shortened by 0 bases and J by 0 bases, with 9 bases between the two germline ends. The CDR3 runs to 15 residues. Germline V gives CDR1 SGHKS, CDR2 YYEKEE (reference sequence). The CDR3 reads CASSLVGGLNTEAFF. The DNA for the CDR3 is TGTGCCAGCAGCTTGGTGGGCGGCCTGAACACTGAAGCTTTCTTT.

This clonotype was detected many times. The chain joins TRBV5-1 to TRBJ2-5; the D gene is possibly TRBD2 (6 bases). Trimming cost V 4 bases and J 4 bases, with 17 bases left between them. Germline loops: CDR1 SGHRS, CDR2 YFSETQ. The CDR3 length is 15 residues. The CDR3 nucleotides are TGCGCCAGCAGCCCCCTGACTAGTTTGGGAGAGACCCAGTACTTC. Amino acid sequence: CASSPLTSLGETQYF.

This clonotype was recorded many times. The chain joins TRBV6-1 to TRBJ2-7; TRBD1 agrees at 11 bases. The germline gives CDR1 MNHNS, CDR2 SASEGT. With 2 bases clipped from V and 3 bases from J, the junction kept 9 bases outside the gene matches. CDR3 length: 17 amino acids. The CDR3 protein is CASSERLEGTGGYEQYF. Here the CDR3 DNA reads TGTGCCAGCAGTGAAAGGTTAGAGGGGACAGGGGGCTACGAGCAGTACTTC.

This clonotype was seen many times. The chain employs TRBV20-1 and TRBJ1-6; 10 nucleotides agree with TRBD1. The CDR3 length is 17 residues. Trimming at V came to 3 bases and at J to 2 bases, leaving 7 bases not matched to a gene. Germline V gene sequence: CDR1 DFQATT, CDR2 SNEGSKA (reference sequence). The CDR3 nucleotides are TGCAGTGCTAGGCGAGGGACAGGGGAAGCCTATAATTCACCCCTCCACTTT. Its translation: CSARRGTGEAYNSPLHF.

This clonotype occurred a few times. The rearrangement uses TRBV28 and TRBJ2-2; 8 bases line up with TRBD2. The CDR3 sequence is 15 residues long. In germline, CDR1 is MDHEN, CDR2 SYDVKM. With 7 bases clipped from V and 0 bases from J, the junction kept 4 bases outside the gene matches. The DNA of the CDR3 is TGTGCCAGCAACAACGGGGGGGCGAACACCGGGGAGCTGTTTTTT. Amino acids: CASNNGGANTGELFF. Drawing the rest from reference TRBV28 and TRBJ2-2, the complete variable domain is DVKVTQSSRYLVKRTGEKVFLECVQDMDHENMFWYRQDPGLGLRLIYFSYDVKMKEKGDIPEGYSVSREKKERFSLILESASTNQTSMYLCASNNGGANTGELFFGEGSRLTVL.

This clonotype was seen a handful of times. This chain connects TRBV29-1 to TRBJ2-3; D is uncertain. V gave up 4 bases and J gave up 2 bases, with 13 bases separating them. This CDR3 region has 14 residues. The germline V gene has CDR1 SQVTM and CDR2 ANQGSEA. The CDR3 region has the DNA TGCAGCGTTGGAGAGCACTGGTCCACAGATACGCAGTATTTT. Translated: CSVGEHWSTDTQYF.

This clonotype was seen a handful of times. The V and J genes are TRBV5-1 and TRBJ2-2; 14 bases match TRBD2. The CDR3 loop spans 17 amino acids. Germline lookup yields CDR1 SGHRS and CDR2 YFSETQ. With 4 bases clipped from V and 0 bases from J, the junction kept 2 bases outside the gene matches. The CDR3 reads CASSEGLAGANTGELFF. The CDR3 DNA is TGCGCCAGCAGCGAGGGACTAGCGGGGGCGAACACCGGGGAGCTGTTTTTT.

This clonotype appeared many times. The CDR3 spells CASRRTGGNTIYF. Written as DNA, the CDR3 is TGTGCCAGCCGACGGACAGGAGGGAACACCATATATTTT. This chain uses TRBV7-2 with TRBJ1-3; 7 positions agree with TRBD1. Germline V gives CDR1 SGHTA, CDR2 FQGNSA. The length of the CDR3 is 13 residues. Germline trimming cut 8 bases from V and 7 bases from J; bases unmatched to any gene: 8.

This clonotype was observed many times. This chain links TRBV14 with TRBJ2-1; TRBD2 agrees at 7 bases. Trimming took 4 bases from V and 7 from J; bases not matched to a gene: 7. Germline lookup yields CDR1 SGHDN and CDR2 FVKESK. The CDR3 runs to 14 residues. The CDR3 spells CASSPRDYRNEQFF. Written as DNA, the CDR3 is TGTGCCAGCAGCCCCAGGGACTACCGGAATGAGCAGTTCTTC.

Many counts were recorded for this clonotype. The chain links TRBV6-4 to TRBJ1-2, with D unclear. Germline lookup yields CDR1 MRHNA and CDR2 SNTAGT. The CDR3 consists of 14 residues. Trimming removed 0 bases at V and 8 bases at J, with 13 bases between. The CDR3: CASSDSPAPRGYTF. CDR3 nucleotides: TGTGCCAGCAGTGACTCTCCGGCCCCGAGGGGCTACACCTTC.

This clonotype was seen repeatedly, ten times or more. The rearrangement links TRBV7-9 to TRBJ2-3; D is unclear. V lost 1 base and J lost 4, with 6 bases in between. Germline V gene lookup returns CDR1 SEHNR and CDR2 FQNEAQ (reference sequence). CDR3 length: 13 residues. The chain's CDR3 is CASSLDIPDTQYF. Written as DNA, the CDR3 is TGTGCCAGCAGCTTAGACATACCAGATACGCAGTATTTT.

This clonotype occurred many times. The rearrangement joins TRBV5-1 to TRBJ2-3; D gene unclear. The V gene lost 4 bases and the J gene lost 7 bases, with 10 bases spanning the gap. CDR1 and CDR2 from the germline V gene are SGHRS and YFSETQ. There are 12 residues in the CDR3. CDR3 sequence: CASSPRGYTQYF. DNA of the CDR3: TGCGCCAGCAGCCCCCGCGGTTATACGCAGTATTTT.

The V call is TRBV5-1, the J call TRBJ2-7; 10 bases are shared with TRBD1. CDR1 is SGHRS and CDR2 is YFSETQ in the germline V gene. The CDR3 extends over 15 amino acids. V lost 0 bases to trimming and J lost 2 bases; unmatched junction nucleotides: 2. The CDR3 sequence is CASSLVTGGAYEQYF. The DNA of the CDR3 is TGCGCCAGCAGCTTGGTGACAGGGGGCGCCTACGAGCAGTACTTC.

This chain joins TRBV5-5 and TRBJ2-7, with D maybe TRBD1 (6 bases). Deletions cut 1 base from V and 3 bases from J, with 8 bases between. Germline CDR1 reads SGHKS; CDR2 reads YYEKEE (reference sequence). CDR3 length: 13 residues. The CDR3 DNA follows: TGTGCCAGCAGCTTGAACAGGGTCTACGAGCAGTACTTC. It encodes CASSLNRVYEQYF.

This clonotype was detected many times. The chain employs TRBV27 and TRBJ2-1; D gene unclear. The CDR3 runs 13 residues. The V gene lost 1 base and the J gene lost 9 bases, with 10 bases spanning the gap. From germline, CDR1 is MNHEY and CDR2 SMNVEV (reference sequence). CDR3 nucleotides: TGTGCCAGCAGTTTATGTCCTTACTGTGAGCAGTTCTTC. Amino acids: CASSLCPYCEQFF.

This clonotype showed up many times. The chain employs TRBV7-9 and TRBJ2-1; D might be TRBD1 (5 bases). Germline assignment: CDR1 SEHNR and CDR2 FQNEAQ (reference sequence). This CDR3 is built from 13 residues. V was cut by 5 bases and J by 7 bases, with 12 bases left in between. CDR3 nucleotides: TGTGCCAGCAGCCAAGACAGAAGAAATGAGCAGTTCTTC. Amino acids: CASSQDRRNEQFF.

The V gene is TRBV2, the J gene TRBJ2-7; D might be TRBD1 (5 bases). The CDR3 sequence is 14 residues long. Germline CDR1 and CDR2: SNHLY and FYNNEI. V lost 5 bases, J lost 0 bases, and 11 bases lay in between. As DNA, the CDR3 is TGTGCCAGCAGTCCTGGGGCGAGCTCCTACGAGCAGTACTTC. Translating gives CASSPGASSYEQYF. The full variable domain, in which reference TRBV2 and TRBJ2-7 provide the parts outside the CDR3, is EPEVTQTPSHQVTQMGQEVILRCVPISNHLYFYWYRQILGQKVEFLVSFYNNEISEKSEIFDDQFSVERPDGSNFTLKIRSTKLEDSAMYFCASSPGASSYEQYFGPGTRLTVT.

This clonotype was detected a few times. The gene calls are TRBV12-5 and TRBJ1-1; D is ambiguous. The V and J ends lost 2 bases and 0 bases respectively, with 4 bases between them. Germline CDR1 reads LGHNT; CDR2 reads FRNRAP. This CDR3 is 13 amino acids long. The CDR3 DNA reads as TGTGCTAGTGGTTTGTCAGTGAACACTGAAGCTTTCTTT. Its translation: CASGLSVNTEAFF.

This clonotype has a count of ten or more. V usage is TRBV7-9 and J usage is TRBJ1-2, with D possibly matching TRBD1 (5 bases). The CDR3 contains 12 residues. Trimming left V 6 bases short and J 5 bases short, with 10 bases between. In germline, CDR1 is SEHNR, CDR2 FQNEAQ (reference sequence). CDR3 DNA: TGTGCCAGCAGTTTTGGGGGGTATGGCTACACCTTC. It translates to CASSFGGYGYTF.

This clonotype was seen at least ten times. The chain uses TRBV7-9 and TRBJ2-1; D gene ambiguous. The CDR3 runs 15 residues. V lost 2 bases, J lost 3 bases, and 11 bases lay in between. Germline lookup yields CDR1 SEHNR and CDR2 FQNEAQ (reference sequence). Here the CDR3 DNA reads TGTGCCAGCAGCTTATACTCCGCGGTCTACAATGAGCAGTTCTTC. Amino acids: CASSLYSAVYNEQFF.